These T cell receptor beta chains were read from a single sample in a study of regulatory T cells in long-lasting Graves disease. TCRdb independently ran MiXCR on the multiplex PCR reads; one entry per CDR3 protein. The sample lists about 620,000 distinct CDR3 sequences; 15% to 20% were seen once. The same data also contributed to another study, on T cells in Graves' hyperthyroidism and ophthalmopathy.

The specimen was peripheral blood mononuclear cells (PBMCs), collected at new diagnosis, from a patient treated with antithyroid drugs. Source of these receptors: a woman aged 25-40 years with Graves disease. The CDR3 runs from the conserved cysteine through the conserved F or W. Fields, in order: D gene, V gene, clone size, J gene, CDR3 protein, CDR3 DNA. The D gene is left open where the match is weak. Expanded clones get a size class; other rows say once, few or many, or leave the size out.

d_gene: TRBD1
v_gene: TRBV7-9
abundance: few
j_gene: TRBJ2-1
CDR3aa: CASSSQGAVDNEQFF
CDR3nt: TGTGCCAGCAGCAGTCAGGGGGCGGTTGACAATGAGCAGTTCTTC

d_gene: NA
v_gene: TRBV19
abundance: few
j_gene: TRBJ1-5
CDR3aa: CASTTLGNQPQHF
CDR3nt: TGTGCCAGTACGACCCTTGGCAATCAGCCCCAGCATTTT

d_gene: TRBD1
v_gene: TRBV7-9
abundance: many
j_gene: TRBJ1-2
CDR3aa: CASNLESGTGLNYGYTF
CDR3nt: TGTGCCAGCAACCTCGAGTCCGGGACAGGCCTTAACTATGGCTACACCTTC

d_gene: NA
v_gene: TRBV20-1
abundance: many
j_gene: TRBJ2-3
CDR3aa: CSARARGAYSTDTQYF
CDR3nt: TGCAGTGCTAGAGCGAGAGGGGCCTATAGCACAGATACGCAGTATTTT

d_gene: NA
v_gene: TRBV2
abundance: many
j_gene: TRBJ1-1
CDR3aa: CASRAYGNTEAFF
CDR3nt: TGTGCCAGCAGGGCTTACGGGAACACTGAAGCTTTCTTT

d_gene: NA
v_gene: TRBV7-2
abundance: many
j_gene: TRBJ2-1
CDR3aa: CASSQPGQYWNEQFF
CDR3nt: TGTGCCAGCAGCCAACCGGGACAATACTGGAATGAGCAGTTCTTC

d_gene: NA
v_gene: TRBV29-1
abundance: many
j_gene: TRBJ1-1
CDR3aa: CSVDRADTEAFF
CDR3nt: TGCAGCGTTGATAGGGCTGACACTGAAGCTTTCTTT

d_gene: NA
v_gene: TRBV29-1
abundance: many
j_gene: TRBJ1-1
CDR3aa: CSVSTRGLDTEAFF
CDR3nt: TGCAGCGTCTCCACTAGGGGATTGGACACTGAAGCTTTCTTT

d_gene: NA
v_gene: TRBV5-6
abundance: few
j_gene: TRBJ1-5
CDR3aa: CASSSGSGPQHF
CDR3nt: TGTGCCAGCAGCTCGGGATCGGGGCCCCAGCATTTT

d_gene: NA
v_gene: TRBV27
abundance: few
j_gene: TRBJ2-2
CDR3aa: CASRGRELFF
CDR3nt: TGTGCCAGCAGGGGAAGGGAGCTGTTTTTT

d_gene: NA
v_gene: TRBV2
abundance: many
j_gene: TRBJ2-3
CDR3aa: CASKGADTQYF
CDR3nt: TGTGCCAGCAAGGGGGCAGATACGCAGTATTTT

d_gene: NA
v_gene: TRBV29-1
abundance: many
j_gene: TRBJ2-1
CDR3aa: CSGQTGFVGNEQFF
CDR3nt: TGCAGCGGCCAAACAGGGTTTGTAGGCAATGAGCAGTTCTTC

d_gene: TRBD2
v_gene: TRBV20-1
abundance: NA
j_gene: TRBJ2-7
CDR3aa: CSARATSGTYEQYF
CDR3nt: TGCAGTGCTAGAGCGACTAGCGGGACCTACGAGCAGTACTTC

d_gene: NA
v_gene: TRBV6-1
abundance: few
j_gene: TRBJ2-2
CDR3aa: CASSAGRVKNTGELFF
CDR3nt: TGTGCCAGCAGTGCGGGAAGGGTCAAGAACACCGGGGAGCTGTTTTTT

d_gene: TRBD1
v_gene: TRBV24-1
abundance: NA
j_gene: TRBJ2-2
CDR3aa: CATRGTGGAFGELFF
CDR3nt: TGTGCCACCAGGGGAACAGGGGGCGCGTTCGGGGAGCTGTTTTTT

d_gene: NA
v_gene: TRBV28
abundance: NA
j_gene: TRBJ2-7
CDR3aa: CASSLLQYFSSYEQYF
CDR3nt: TGTGCCAGCAGTTTACTCCAATATTTTAGCTCCTACGAGCAGTACTTC

d_gene: TRBD1
v_gene: TRBV28
abundance: many
j_gene: TRBJ2-7
CDR3aa: CATERLNRDRYYEQYF
CDR3nt: TGTGCCACCGAACGACTAAACCGGGACAGGTACTACGAGCAGTACTTC

d_gene: NA
v_gene: TRBV20-1
abundance: NA
j_gene: TRBJ2-3
CDR3aa: CSASSGATDTQYF
CDR3nt: TGCAGTGCTAGTTCGGGGGCCACAGATACGCAGTATTTT